The present T cell receptor beta chain was sequenced within a study of tumor-infiltrating lymphocytes in primary liver carcinoma. The study's findings and limits: The overlap of tumor-adjacent and tumor-blood pairs was smaller than that of tumor region pairs. A fraction of only about 7.5-24% of top clones appeared in all five tumor regions. Tumors significantly exceeded blood in top-250-clone fraction (p = 0.039).

As for this clonotype: Its target is unknown.

Co-extraction of both nucleic acids (RNA and DNA) used roughly 18-32 mg of unsorted bulk tissue. Every tumor contributed samples taken at five separate regions. This CDR3 has 15 residues. The V and J ends lost 3 bases and 8 bases respectively, with 18 bases between them. In germline, CDR1 is SGHKS, CDR2 YYEKEE (reference sequence). Researchers generated TCR beta cDNA from approximately 0.55 ug of total RNA, relying on a constant-region primer. Each TCR beta library was derived from three nested multiplex PCR rounds that employed slightly modified ARM-PCR. Rounds one and two of PCR, each of 10 cycles, were primed with TRBV1-TRBV30 forward primers and a C-beta reverse primer. MiXCR was run by TCRdb on the multiplex PCR reads, yielding one entry per CDR3 protein. The table has about 200,000 distinct CDR3 sequences, just under 85% seen once.

The clonotype was recovered from a man in his forties or fifties with primary liver carcinoma and hepatitis B virus infection. The chain recombines TRBV5-5 with TRBJ2-1; D ambiguous. The sample was tumor tissue from primary liver carcinoma. CDR3 DNA: TGTGCCAGCAGCTCCGGAAAGCGTCTATACCATGAGCAGTTCTTC. Translation gives CASSSGKRLYHEQFF. The complete variable domain, with remaining parts taken from reference TRBV5-5 and TRBJ2-1, reads DAGVTQSPTHLIKTRGQQVTLRCSPISGHKSVSWYQQVLGQGPQFIFQYYEKEERGRGNFPDRFSARQFPNYSSELNVNALLLGDSALYLCASSSGKRLYHEQFFGPGTRLTVL.